This T cell receptor (beta chain) originates from a study of shared clonotypes between healthy human individuals. Study at large: The composition of the donors was a couple of women and three men aged 18 to 49.

The V gene's germline CDR1 is MGHRA and CDR2 YSYEKL. The CDR3 sequence is 17 residues long. Trimming removed 2 bases at V and 1 base at J, with 14 bases between. Authors' methods: Quality scores were absent from the junction-only immunoSEQ sequences, so filtering differed. Clones were read by immunoSEQ multiplex PCR, and TCRdb kept only the in-frame ones, dropping some. That table furnishes V, J and clone size, whereas the DNA furnished D and trimming. The table shows about 520,000 clones, with about 85% occurring only once. J is TRBJ2-2 and V is TRBV4-1; possibly TRBD1 for D (8 bases). The receptor comes from a woman between 40 and 50 years old in good health. Some clones in this sample may be carry-over from other donors' samples. The sequencing sample was made of PBMCs. The CDR3 loop is CASSQRAGQVNTGELFF. The CDR3, as DNA: TGCGCCAGCAGCCAACGAGCGGGACAGGTGAACACCGGGGAGCTGTTTTTT.